This T cell receptor beta chain was profiled in a study of cytomegalovirus exposure and HLA in healthy donors. About this clone: Antigen specificity is unknown.

Study outcomes and limitations: Highly shared variants forming one cluster were likely a sequencing artifact.

This PCR relied on a set of 60 Vbeta primers and 13 Jbeta primers. Sequenced by immunoSEQ multiplex PCR; TCRdb stores in-frame clones only, minus some. Of roughly 180,000 clones detected, approximately 80% appear once; the ten largest clones hold about 1.3%. Specimen: PBMCs. The origin of this receptor is a man aged 30 to 45 in good health and CMV-seronegative.

CDR3 in amino acids: CASSTPTGAGELFF. For the CDR3, the DNA is TGTGCCAGCTCAACCCCGACAGGGGCCGGGGAGCTGTTTTTT. The genes are TRBV18 and TRBJ2-2, with 8 positions matching TRBD1. V lost 5 bases, J lost 6 bases, and 5 bases stayed unmatched. This CDR3 comprises 14 residues. The germline gives CDR1 KGHSH, CDR2 LQKENI.